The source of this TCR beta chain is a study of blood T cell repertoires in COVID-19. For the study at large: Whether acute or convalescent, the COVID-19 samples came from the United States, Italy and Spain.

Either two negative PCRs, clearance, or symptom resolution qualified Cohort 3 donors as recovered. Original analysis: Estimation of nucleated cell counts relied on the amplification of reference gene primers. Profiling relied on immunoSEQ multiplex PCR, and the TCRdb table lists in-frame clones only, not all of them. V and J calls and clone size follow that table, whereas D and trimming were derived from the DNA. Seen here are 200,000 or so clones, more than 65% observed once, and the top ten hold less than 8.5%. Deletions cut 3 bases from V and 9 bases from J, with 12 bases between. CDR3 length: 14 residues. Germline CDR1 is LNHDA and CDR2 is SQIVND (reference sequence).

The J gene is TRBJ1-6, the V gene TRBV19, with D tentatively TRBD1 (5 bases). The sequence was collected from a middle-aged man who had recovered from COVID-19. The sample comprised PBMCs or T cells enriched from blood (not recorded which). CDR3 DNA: TGTGCCAGTAGTATCCAGGGTTGGGGTTCACCCCTCCACTTT. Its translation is CASSIQGWGSPLHF.